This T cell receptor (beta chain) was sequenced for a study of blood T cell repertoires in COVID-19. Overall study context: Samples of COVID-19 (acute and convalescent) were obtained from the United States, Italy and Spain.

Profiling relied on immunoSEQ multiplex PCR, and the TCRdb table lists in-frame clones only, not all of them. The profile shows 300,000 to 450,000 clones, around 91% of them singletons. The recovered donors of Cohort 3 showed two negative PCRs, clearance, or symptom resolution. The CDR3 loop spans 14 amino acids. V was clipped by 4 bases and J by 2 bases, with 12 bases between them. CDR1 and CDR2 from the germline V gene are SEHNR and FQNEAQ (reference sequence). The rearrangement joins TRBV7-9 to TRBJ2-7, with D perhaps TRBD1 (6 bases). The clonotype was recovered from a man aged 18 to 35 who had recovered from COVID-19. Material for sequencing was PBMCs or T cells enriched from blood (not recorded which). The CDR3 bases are TGTGCCAGCAGCTCCCTGGACAGAGCCTACGAGCAGTACTTC. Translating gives CASSSLDRAYEQYF.